This T cell receptor beta chain was identified in a study of blood T cell repertoires in COVID-19. CDR3 length equals 13 residues. Trimming left V 6 bases short and J 5 bases short, with 16 bases between. Germline V gene sequence: CDR1 SQVTM, CDR2 ANQGSEA. Sequencing used immunoSEQ multiplex PCR; TCRdb keeps in-frame clones, though not all of them. The sample yields roughly 300,000 clones, less than 90% seen once. Sequenced: peripheral blood. This sequence joins TRBV29-1 and TRBJ1-1; TRBD1 is a possible D gene (5 bases). The receptor was derived from a human donor in a cohort sampled during active COVID-19. The CDR3 protein is CSVRLTGLTEAFF. Here the CDR3 DNA reads TGCAGCGTGAGGCTCACAGGCCTGACTGAAGCTTTCTTT.